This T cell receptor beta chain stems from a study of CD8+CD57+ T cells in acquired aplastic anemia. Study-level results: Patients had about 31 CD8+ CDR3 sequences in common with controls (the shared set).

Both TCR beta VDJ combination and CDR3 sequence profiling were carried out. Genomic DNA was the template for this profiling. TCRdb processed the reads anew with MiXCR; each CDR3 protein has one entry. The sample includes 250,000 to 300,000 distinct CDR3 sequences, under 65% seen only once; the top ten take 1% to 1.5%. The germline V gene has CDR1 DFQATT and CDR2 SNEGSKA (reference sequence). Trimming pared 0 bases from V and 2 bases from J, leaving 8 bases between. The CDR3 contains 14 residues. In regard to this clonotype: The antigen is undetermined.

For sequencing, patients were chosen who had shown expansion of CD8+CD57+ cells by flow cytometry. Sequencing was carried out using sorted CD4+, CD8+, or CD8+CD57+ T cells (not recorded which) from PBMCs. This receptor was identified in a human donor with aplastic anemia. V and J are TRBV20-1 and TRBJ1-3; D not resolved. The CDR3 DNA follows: TGCAGTGCTAGAGAAGGGTCTGCTGGAAACACCATATATTTT. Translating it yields CSAREGSAGNTIYF.